This TCR beta chain was sequenced during a study of identical twins. CDR3 size: 15 residues. V lost 5 bases and J lost 4, with 18 bases in between. CDR1 is SGHTA, CDR2 FQGNSA, per germline. It was template switching that added a universal primer site, and there were unique molecular identifiers on the cDNA. TCRdb re-called the 5' RACE reads through MiXCR, storing one row per CDR3 protein. This sample has hundreds of thousands of distinct CDR3 sequences; 18% occur once, and the top ten carry approximately 14%. These data were also filed under a second study, of T cells expressing NK-cell markers.

Sequencing was carried out using PBMCs. This chain joins TRBV7-2 and TRBJ2-7; possibly TRBD1 or TRBD2 for D (5 bases each). This TCR was recovered from a woman aged 18-29 years in good health. CDR3 DNA: TGTGCCAGCAGCCAAACCCGGGACCTACTATACGAGCAGTACTTC. Encoded protein: CASSQTRDLLYEQYF.